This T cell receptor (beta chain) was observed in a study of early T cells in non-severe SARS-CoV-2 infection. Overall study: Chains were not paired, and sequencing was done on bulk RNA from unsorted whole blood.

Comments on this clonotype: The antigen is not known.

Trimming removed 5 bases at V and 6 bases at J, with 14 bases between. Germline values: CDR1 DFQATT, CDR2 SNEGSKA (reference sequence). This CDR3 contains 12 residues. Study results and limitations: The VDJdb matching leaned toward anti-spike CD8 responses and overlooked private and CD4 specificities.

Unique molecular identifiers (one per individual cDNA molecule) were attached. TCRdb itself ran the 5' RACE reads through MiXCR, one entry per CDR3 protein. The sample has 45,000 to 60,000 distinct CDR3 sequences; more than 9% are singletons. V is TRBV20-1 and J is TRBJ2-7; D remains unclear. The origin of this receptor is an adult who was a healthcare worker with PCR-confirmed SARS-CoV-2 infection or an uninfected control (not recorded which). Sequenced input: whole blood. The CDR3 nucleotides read TGCAGTGCTTCCTTTTCGGCCTTCGAGCAGTACTTC. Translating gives CSASFSAFEQYF.